This T cell receptor (beta chain) was captured by sequencing in a study of shared clonotypes between healthy human individuals. Sequencing used immunoSEQ multiplex PCR; TCRdb keeps in-frame clones, though not all of them. The sample yields roughly 2.1 million clones, under 95% seen once. Naive CD8 cells, CD45RO-negative and positively selected for CCR7, excluded terminally differentiated effector memory CD45RA+ cells. Comment on this clone: Its target is unknown.

Study outcomes and limitations: In general, naive subsets displayed greater estimated richness than memory subsets did.

The sample consisted of naive CD8+ T cells from PBMCs. The source is a man younger than 30 in good health. Some clones in this sample may be carry-over from other donors' samples.

CDR3 protein: CASSLAMDVVQYF. The CDR3 DNA is TGTGCCAGCAGCTTGGCGATGGATGTTGTGCAGTACTTC. V usage is TRBV5-5 and J usage is TRBJ2-7, with D hard to call. The CDR3 length is 13 residues. V shed 0 bases and J shed 9 bases, with 13 bases lying between them. Germline V gives CDR1 SGHKS, CDR2 YYEKEE (reference sequence).